The 4 T cell receptor beta chains presented below share a single source sample, sequenced in a study of blood T cell repertoires in COVID-19. Measured with immunoSEQ multiplex PCR; TCRdb has only the in-frame clones, and not every one. Seen here are about 200,000 clones, around 90% observed once, and the top ten hold 6.5% to 9.5%. Material: PBMCs or T cells enriched from blood (not recorded which). Source of these receptors: a woman aged 18-29 years who had recovered from COVID-19.

The chain couples TRBV10-3 to TRBJ2-5; TRBD1 aligns across 11 bases. CDR1 and CDR2 (germline): ENHRY, SYGVKD. The CDR3 spans 16 residues. Losses at the gene ends were 8 bases for V and 5 bases for J; bases not matched to a gene: 13. The CDR3 protein is CAIRGPGTGGPETQYF. CDR3 bases: TGTGCCATCCGGGGGCCTGGGACAGGGGGTCCGGAGACCCAGTACTTC.

The genes are TRBV28 and TRBJ1-2; 8 nucleotides agree with TRBD1. The trim removed 6 bases at V and 4 bases at J, leaving 13 bases unmatched. The germline CDR1 and CDR2 sequences are MDHEN and SYDVKM. The CDR3 is made up of 16 amino acids. The CDR3 sequence is CASSATGQGPPYGYTF. The CDR3 region has the DNA TGTGCCAGCAGCGCAACTGGACAGGGCCCACCCTATGGCTACACCTTC.

The V call is TRBV30, the J call TRBJ2-5, with 8 bases that match TRBD2. The CDR3 is made up of 14 amino acids. Looked up from germline, CDR1 is GTSNPN and CDR2 is SVGIG (reference sequence). V dropped 3 bases and J dropped 0; count of bases not matched to a gene: 3. CDR3 nucleotide sequence: TGTGCCTGGAGCGGCGGGGGGAACCAAGAGACCCAGTACTTC. As protein: CAWSGGGNQETQYF.

This clone appeared a few times. The chain has TRBV7-9 and TRBJ2-7, with 7 bases lining up with TRBD2. J gave up 3 bases and V 5 bases, and 7 bases lay outside the gene matches. CDR1 and CDR2 (germline): SEHNR, FQNEAQ (reference sequence). CDR3 length: 14 amino acids. The CDR3 loop is CASSPGLDYYEQYF. The CDR3 DNA reads as TGTGCCAGCAGCCCCGGACTAGACTACTACGAGCAGTACTTC.